The present T cell receptor beta chain was sequenced within a study of spatial heterogeneity in lung cancer. Noted time point: sample taken at primary tumor resection. TCRdb redid the calling of the 5' RACE reads with MiXCR, one entry per CDR3 protein. The data hold roughly 7,000 distinct CDR3 sequences, with about 7% observed a single time. The germline V gene has CDR1 MDHEN and CDR2 SYDVKM. This CDR3 region has 17 residues. The J segment lost 4 bases and the V segment lost 5 bases, leaving 10 bases of the junction unmatched. This clonotype has ten or more counts. Sequencing used PBMCs, obtained at surgery. This clonotype originated in a male donor with early-stage non-small cell lung cancer. The chain recombines TRBV28 with TRBJ2-6; 8 bases align to TRBD1. The CDR3 region has the DNA TGTGCCAGCAGTACAGGACAGGGTTCCTTGGGGGCCAACGTCCTGACTTTC. It encodes CASSTGQGSLGANVLTF.